The clone carrying this T cell receptor beta chain was counted ten times or more. Its antigen is not identified. V dropped 3 bases and J dropped 5 bases, with 15 bases sitting between them. This CDR3 contains 15 residues. The germline V gene encodes CDR1 KGHDR and CDR2 SFDVKD. The entry originates in a study of T cells in Graves' hyperthyroidism and ophthalmopathy. The source of the PBMCs was less than 12 ml of fresh peripheral blood. The study, taken as a whole, reports: Most thyroid clonotypes with frequency above 0.001 were detected in blood. The model identified upcoming ophthalmopathy a median approximately six months ahead of onset.

Template material for amplifying TCR beta CDR3 regions consisted of RNA transcripts. The study used the HTBI primer set for a first-round RT-PCR of the TCR CDR3. Using its own MiXCR run on the multiplex PCR reads, TCRdb lists one record per CDR3 protein. The sample lists some 350,000 distinct CDR3 sequences; roughly 13% were seen once. The receptor's source is a middle-aged woman with Graves' ophthalmopathy. This chain connects TRBV24-1 to TRBJ1-2, with a possible D match to TRBD1 (6 bases). The specimen was blood. The CDR3 sequence: CATSDSARGQYGYTF. The CDR3, as DNA: TGTGCCACCAGTGATAGCGCCAGGGGACAATATGGCTACACCTTC.